This T cell receptor beta chain was sequenced during a study of beta chain features in type 1 diabetes. The study reverse transcribed the entire isolated RNA, so it sequenced expressed TCRB transcripts. Assay used: immunoSEQ multiplex PCR; TCRdb lists only in-frame clones, some missing. In the table there are tens of thousands of clones, approximately 62% of which are singletons. In germline, CDR1 is MGHDK, CDR2 SYGVNS. Trimming left V 7 bases short and J 0 bases short, with 6 bases between. CDR3 length: 12 residues. Study-level points and caveats: Type 1 diabetes patients showed a moderate but significant shortening of TCRB CDR3s in all four CD4+ subsets.

Isolation of CD4+ naive, central memory, regulatory and stem cell-like memory cells was achieved by sorting via CD45RO/CCR7/CD25/CD127/CD95/CD27. Regarding this clone: The antigen remains undetermined.

The V call is TRBV25-1, the J call TRBJ1-2; D unclear. Sample: Tregs from blood. The receptor was derived from a young man with type 1 diabetes. Some clones in this sample may be carry-over from other donors' samples. The CDR3 loop reads CASKGANYGYTF. Written as DNA, the CDR3 is TGTGCCAGCAAAGGAGCTAACTATGGCTACACCTTC.